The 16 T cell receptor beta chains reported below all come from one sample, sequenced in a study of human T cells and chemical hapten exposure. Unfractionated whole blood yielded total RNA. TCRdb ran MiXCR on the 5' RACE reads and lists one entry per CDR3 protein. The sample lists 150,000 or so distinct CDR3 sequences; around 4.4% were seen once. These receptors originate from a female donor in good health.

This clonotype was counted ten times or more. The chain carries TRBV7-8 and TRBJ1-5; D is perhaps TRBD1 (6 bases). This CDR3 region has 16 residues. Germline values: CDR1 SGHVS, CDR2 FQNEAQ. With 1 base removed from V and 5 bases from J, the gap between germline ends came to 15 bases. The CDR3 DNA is TGTGCCAGCAGCTTAGTCGACAGGCTGAATTATCAGCCCCAGCATTTT. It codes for CASSLVDRLNYQPQHF.

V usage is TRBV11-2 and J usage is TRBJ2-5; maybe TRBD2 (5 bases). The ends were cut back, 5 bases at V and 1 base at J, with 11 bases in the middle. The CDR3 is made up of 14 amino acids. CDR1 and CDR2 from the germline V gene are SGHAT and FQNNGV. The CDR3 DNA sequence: TGTGCCAGCAGCGCTGACTACGCCCAAGAGACCCAGTACTTC. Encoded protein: CASSADYAQETQYF.

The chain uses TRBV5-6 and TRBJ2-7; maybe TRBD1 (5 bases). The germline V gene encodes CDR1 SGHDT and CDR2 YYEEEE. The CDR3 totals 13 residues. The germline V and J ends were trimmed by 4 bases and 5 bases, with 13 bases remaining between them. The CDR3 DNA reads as TGTGCCAGCAGCCCCGGACAAGTAGACGAGCAGTACTTC. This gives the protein CASSPGQVDEQYF.

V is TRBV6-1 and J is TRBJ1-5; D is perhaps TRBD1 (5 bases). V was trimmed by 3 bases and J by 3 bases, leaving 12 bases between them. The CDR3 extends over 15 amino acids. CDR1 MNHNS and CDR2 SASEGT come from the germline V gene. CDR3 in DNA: TGTGCCAGCAGTGATTCGGGGCAGAACAATCAGCCCCAGCATTTT. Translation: CASSDSGQNNQPQHF.

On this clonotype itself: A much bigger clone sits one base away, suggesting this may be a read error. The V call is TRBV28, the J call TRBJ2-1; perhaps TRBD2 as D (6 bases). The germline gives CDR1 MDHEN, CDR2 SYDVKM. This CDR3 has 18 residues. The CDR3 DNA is TGTGCCAGCCAAACTTTCCCCTCTCTGGAGGGCTCCTACAAGGAGCAGTTCTTC. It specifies CASQTFPSLEGSYKEQFF. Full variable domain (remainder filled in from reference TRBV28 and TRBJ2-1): DVKVTQSSRYLVKRTGEKVFLECVQDMDHENMFWYRQDPGLGLRLIYFSYDVKMKEKGDIPEGYSVSREKKERFSLILESASTNQTSMYLCASQTFPSLEGSYKEQFFGPGTRLTVL.

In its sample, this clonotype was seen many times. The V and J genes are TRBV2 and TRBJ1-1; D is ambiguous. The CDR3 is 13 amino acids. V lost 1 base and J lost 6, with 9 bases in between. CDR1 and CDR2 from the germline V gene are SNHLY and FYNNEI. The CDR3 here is CASSEEIGAEAFF. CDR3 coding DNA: TGTGCCAGCAGTGAAGAGATCGGGGCTGAAGCTTTCTTT.

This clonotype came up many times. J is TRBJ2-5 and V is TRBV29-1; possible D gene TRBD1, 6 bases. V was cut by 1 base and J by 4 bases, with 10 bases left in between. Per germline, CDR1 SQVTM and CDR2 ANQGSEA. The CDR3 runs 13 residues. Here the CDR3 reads CSVEGQGRETQYF. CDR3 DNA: TGCAGCGTTGAAGGGCAGGGGAGAGAGACCCAGTACTTC.

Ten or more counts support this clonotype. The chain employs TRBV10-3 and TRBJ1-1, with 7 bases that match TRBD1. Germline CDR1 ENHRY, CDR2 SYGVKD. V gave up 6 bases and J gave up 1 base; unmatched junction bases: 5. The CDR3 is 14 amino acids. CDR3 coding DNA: TGTGCCATCAGGGAAGGACAGGCGAACACTGAAGCTTTCTTT. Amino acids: CAIREGQANTEAFF.

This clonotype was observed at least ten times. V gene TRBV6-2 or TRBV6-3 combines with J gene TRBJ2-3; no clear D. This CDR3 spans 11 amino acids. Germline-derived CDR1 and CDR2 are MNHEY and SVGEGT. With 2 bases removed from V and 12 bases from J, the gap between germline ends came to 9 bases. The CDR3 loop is CASSYGVIQYF. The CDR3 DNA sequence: TGTGCCAGCAGTTACGGGGTAATCCAGTATTTT.

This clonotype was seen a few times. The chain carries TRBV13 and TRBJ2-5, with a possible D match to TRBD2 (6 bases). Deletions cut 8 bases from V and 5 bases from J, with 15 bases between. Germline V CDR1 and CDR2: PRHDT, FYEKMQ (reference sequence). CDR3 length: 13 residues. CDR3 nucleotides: TGTGCCAGCGGAACCCTAGGAGGGGAGACCCAGTACTTC. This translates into CASGTLGGETQYF.

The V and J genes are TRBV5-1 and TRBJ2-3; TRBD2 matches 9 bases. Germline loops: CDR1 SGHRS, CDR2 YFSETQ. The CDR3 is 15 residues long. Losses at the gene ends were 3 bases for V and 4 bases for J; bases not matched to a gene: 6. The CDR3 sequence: CASSYVAGAADTQYF. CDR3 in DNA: TGCGCCAGCAGCTACGTAGCGGGGGCGGCAGATACGCAGTATTTT.

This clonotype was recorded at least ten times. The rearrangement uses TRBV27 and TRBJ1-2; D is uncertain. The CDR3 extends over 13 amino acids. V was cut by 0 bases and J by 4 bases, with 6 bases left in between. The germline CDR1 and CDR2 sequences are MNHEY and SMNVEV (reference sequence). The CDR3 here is CASSLSPSYGYTF. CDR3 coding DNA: TGTGCCAGCAGTTTATCACCCAGCTATGGCTACACCTTC.

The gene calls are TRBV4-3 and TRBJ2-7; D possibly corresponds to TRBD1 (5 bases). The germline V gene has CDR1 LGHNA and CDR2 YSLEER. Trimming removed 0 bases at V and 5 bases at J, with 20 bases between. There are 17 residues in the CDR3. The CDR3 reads CASSQDLSAGWADEQYF. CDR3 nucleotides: TGCGCCAGCAGCCAAGATCTCTCGGCAGGGTGGGCCGACGAGCAGTACTTC.

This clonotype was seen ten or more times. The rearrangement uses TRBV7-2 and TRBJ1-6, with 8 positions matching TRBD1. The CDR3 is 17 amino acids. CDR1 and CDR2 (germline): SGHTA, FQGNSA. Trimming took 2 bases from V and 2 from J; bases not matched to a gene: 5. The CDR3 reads CASSLMGTGTYNSPLHF. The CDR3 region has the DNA TGTGCCAGCAGCTTAATGGGGACAGGCACCTATAATTCACCCCTCCACTTT.

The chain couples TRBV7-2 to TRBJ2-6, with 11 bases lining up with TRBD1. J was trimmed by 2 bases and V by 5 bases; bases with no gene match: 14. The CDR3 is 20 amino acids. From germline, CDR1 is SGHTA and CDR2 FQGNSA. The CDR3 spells CASSNSDRGRTSPGANVLTF. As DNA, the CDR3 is TGTGCCAGCAGCAACTCGGACAGGGGGCGCACTTCACCTGGGGCCAACGTCCTGACTTTC.

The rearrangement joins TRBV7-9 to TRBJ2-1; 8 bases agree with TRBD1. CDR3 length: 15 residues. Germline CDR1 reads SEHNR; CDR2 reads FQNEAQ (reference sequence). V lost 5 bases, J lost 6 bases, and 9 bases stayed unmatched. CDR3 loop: CASSPRQGFGNEQFF. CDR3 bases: TGTGCCAGCAGCCCCCGACAGGGGTTTGGCAATGAGCAGTTCTTC.